The 12 T cell receptor beta chains below were found in one sample sequenced in a study of blood T cell repertoires in COVID-19. Here immunoSEQ multiplex PCR was the method, and the copy in TCRdb shows in-frame clones only, minus some. The table shows some 290,000 clones, with approximately 91% occurring only once. Sequencing input: PBMCs or T cells enriched from blood (not recorded which). These TCRs come from a young woman who had been exposed to COVID-19.

The genes are TRBV7-2 and TRBJ2-5; TRBD2 might be the D (7 bases). Trimming stripped 0 bases from V and 6 bases from J, with 14 bases between. Germline assignment: CDR1 SGHTA and CDR2 FQGNSA. CDR3 size: 15 residues. The CDR3 nucleotides are TGTGCCAGCAGCTTAGCGGGGGGGCCAGGCAAGACCCAGTACTTC. As protein: CASSLAGGPGKTQYF.

The genes are TRBV27 and TRBJ2-5, with 7 bases that match TRBD1. This CDR3 comprises 14 residues. The J segment lost 2 bases and the V segment lost 1 base, leaving 1 base of the junction unmatched. The germline V gene encodes CDR1 MNHEY and CDR2 SMNVEV (reference sequence). The CDR3 coding sequence is TGTGCCAGCAGTTTATACAGGGGTCAAGAGACCCAGTACTTC. The encoded protein is CASSLYRGQETQYF.

The chain links TRBV10-3 to TRBJ1-2; D perhaps matches TRBD1 (5 bases). The V and J ends lost 4 bases and 2 bases respectively, with 5 bases between them. The CDR3 runs 12 residues. Germline V gene sequence: CDR1 ENHRY, CDR2 SYGVKD. CDR3 sequence (DNA): TGTGCCATCAGTGGGACAAACTATGGCTACACCTTC. It yields the protein CAISGTNYGYTF.

Only one count was recorded for this clone. V and J are TRBV3-1 (or the pseudogene TRBV3-2) and TRBJ1-1; maybe TRBD1 (5 bases). Looked up from germline, CDR1 is LGHDT and CDR2 is YNNKEL (reference sequence). The CDR3 covers 14 residues. Trimming took 1 base from V and 8 from J, leaving 14 bases between them. This CDR3 is CASSQVGRGGEAFF. The DNA of the CDR3 is TGTGCCAGCAGCCAAGTCGGGCGGGGGGGAGAAGCTTTCTTT.

The chain recombines TRBV4-3 with TRBJ2-3, with TRBD2 identical over 7 bases. J lost 6 bases, V lost 1 base, and 10 bases had no gene match. The CDR3 totals 16 residues. Germline-derived CDR1 and CDR2 are LGHNA and YSLEER. This chain's CDR3 is CASSQGSGAQTDTQYF. The CDR3 nucleotides are TGCGCCAGCAGCCAAGGGAGCGGGGCCCAGACGGATACGCAGTATTTT.

This chain uses TRBV27 with TRBJ1-1; no firm D call. Germline loops: CDR1 MNHEY, CDR2 SMNVEV (reference sequence). The CDR3 has 13 residues. Trimming pared 7 bases from V and 1 base from J, leaving 10 bases between. The CDR3, as DNA: TGTGCCAGCATTATGGGCCCGAACACTGAAGCTTTCTTT. This encodes CASIMGPNTEAFF.

This clone showed up just once. The rearrangement joins TRBV11-2 to TRBJ2-5; D call uncertain. Germline V lookup: CDR1 SGHAT, CDR2 FQNNGV. The CDR3 is 12 residues long. V was cut by 0 bases and J by 5 bases, with 4 bases left in between. CDR3 sequence: CASSLERETQYF. CDR3 sequence (DNA): TGTGCCAGCAGCTTAGAGAGGGAGACCCAGTACTTC.

The chain uses TRBV5-1 and TRBJ1-3, with D unclear. Germline V lookup: CDR1 SGHRS, CDR2 YFSETQ. Trimming cost V 1 base and J 4 bases, with 3 bases left between them. This CDR3 comprises 12 residues. The CDR3 loop reads CASSLQGNTIYF. In DNA, the CDR3 is TGCGCCAGCAGCTTGCAGGGAAACACCATATATTTT.

This clone was counted between two and nine times. The chain recombines TRBV5-1 with TRBJ2-7; D not certain. The CDR3 is made up of 12 amino acids. Germline-derived CDR1 and CDR2 are SGHRS and YFSETQ. The V and J ends lost 1 base and 3 bases respectively, with 5 bases between them. CDR3 nucleotides: TGCGCCAGCAGCTTGCCGAGCTACGAGCAGTACTTC. It is translated as CASSLPSYEQYF.

The chain couples TRBV11-3 to TRBJ2-3, with D possibly TRBD2 on 6 matching bases. CDR3 length equals 15 residues. CDR1 and CDR2 from the germline V gene are SGHNT and YENEEA. The V and J ends lost 1 base and 2 bases respectively, with 10 bases between them. CDR3 in amino acids: CASSLGRGFTDTQYF. As DNA, the CDR3 is TGTGCCAGCAGCTTAGGTCGGGGGTTCACAGATACGCAGTATTTT.

This chain connects TRBV10-3 to TRBJ1-4; TRBD1 might be the D (5 bases). This CDR3 spans 14 amino acids. The germline gives CDR1 ENHRY, CDR2 SYGVKD. Trimming took off 4 bases at V and 3 bases at J, with 9 bases between the two ends. In nucleotides, the CDR3 is TGTGCCATCAGTGTTGGGGGGGCTAATGAAAAACTGTTTTTT. It encodes CAISVGGANEKLFF.

The chain carries TRBV2 and TRBJ2-1, with 13 positions matching TRBD2. The germline gives CDR1 SNHLY, CDR2 FYNNEI. The CDR3 loop spans 15 amino acids. V shed 4 bases and J 6 bases; nucleotides not matched to a gene: 3. The CDR3 DNA follows: TGTGCCAGCAGTGCGACTAGCGGGGGGATCAATGAGCAGTTCTTC. Residues: CASSATSGGINEQFF.